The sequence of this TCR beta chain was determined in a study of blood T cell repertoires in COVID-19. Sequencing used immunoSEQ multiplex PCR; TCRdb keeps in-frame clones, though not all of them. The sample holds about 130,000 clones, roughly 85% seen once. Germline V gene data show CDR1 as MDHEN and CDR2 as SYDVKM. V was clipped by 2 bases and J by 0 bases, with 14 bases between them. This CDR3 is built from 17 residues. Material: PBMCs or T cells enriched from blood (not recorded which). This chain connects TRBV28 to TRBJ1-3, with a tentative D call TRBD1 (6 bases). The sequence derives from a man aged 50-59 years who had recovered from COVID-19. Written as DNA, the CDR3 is TGTGCCAGCAGTTTACCCGGACAGCTCCTCTCTGGAAACACCATATATTTT. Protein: CASSLPGQLLSGNTIYF.